These 4 T cell receptor beta chains were all obtained from the same sample, sequenced in a study of T cell repertoires in cytomegalovirus infection (dated by TCRdb to between 2017 and 2020). Sequencing instrument: Illumina HiSeq 1500. TCRdb's own reprocessing of the public reads used fastp at Q25 and MiXCR and kept productive beta chains. Each entry merges the rows of one CDR3 protein and shows their most common DNA and genes. For this sample there are around 85,000 distinct CDR3 sequences; around 49% appear just once. Clones ranked in the top ten supply about 92% of the sample. The treatment or condition label, read with the paper, signifies: in vitro stimulation with specific CMV peptide epitopes to enrich CMV-specific T cells. Their target antigens are unknown. Sequencing used CD8+ T cells from cultured PBMCs, obtained from culture after CMV antigen stimulation. These receptors were taken from a human donor in good health (CMV status not recorded). Some clones in this sample may be carry-over from other donors' samples.

The chain uses TRBV15 and TRBJ1-2; 10 nucleotides agree with TRBD1. The length of the CDR3 is 16 residues. Germline trimming cut 1 base from V and 0 bases from J; bases unmatched to any gene: 2. Germline lookup yields CDR1 LNHNV and CDR2 YYDKDF (reference sequence). CDR3 DNA: TGTGCCACCAGCAGAGGTGGGACAGGGGCTAACTATGGCTACACCTTC. Translated: CATSRGGTGANYGYTF.

The rearrangement joins TRBV7-3 to TRBJ1-1; D is unresolved. The ends were cut back, 0 bases at V and 1 base at J, with 9 bases in the middle. Germline V lookup: CDR1 SGHTA, CDR2 FQGTGA. CDR3 size: 15 residues. CDR3 sequence reads: CASSLTSTENTEAFF. CDR3 nucleotides: TGTGCCAGCAGCTTAACTTCGACGGAGAACACTGAAGCTTTCTTT.

This clonotype showed up just a few times. The rearrangement links TRBV7-3 to TRBJ2-1; D tentatively reads TRBD1 or TRBD2 (6 bases each). Trimming stripped 5 bases from V and 8 bases from J, with 19 bases between. The CDR3 spans 15 residues. Per the germline V gene, CDR1 is SGHTA and CDR2 is FQGTGA. The CDR3 nucleotides read TGTGCCAGCAGCCCGACCGGGGGCCCTTTGGATGAGCAGTTCTTC. Protein: CASSPTGGPLDEQFF.

The V call is TRBV7-2, the J call TRBJ2-5, with no clear D. The CDR3 spans 14 residues. Per germline, CDR1 SGHTA and CDR2 FQGNSA. Trimming pared 1 base from V and 5 bases from J, leaving 11 bases between. CDR3 coding DNA: TGTGCCAGCAGCTTAGATTGGCGTTCGGAGACCCAGTACTTC. The encoded protein is CASSLDWRSETQYF.